These 25 T cell receptor beta chains were sequenced from one sample in a study of T cell changes during pregnancy in multiple sclerosis (dated by TCRdb to the late 2010s). Receptors were amplified or captured by the immunoSEQ multiplex PCR assay. Held by TCRdb, this immuneACCESS table contains in-frame sequences only and omits some clones. Under half of the omission traces to an unresolved V gene where checked; the cause of the rest is unknown. The sample data list some 60,000 clones, and roughly 93% of these were observed just once. Of the sample, 1% to 1.5% falls within the top ten clones. The sample here was peripheral blood, taken in the second trimester of pregnancy. Receptors were obtained from a female donor with multiple sclerosis, enrolled in a pregnancy study.

The chain combines TRBV2 with TRBJ1-6, with 9 bases that match TRBD1. From germline, CDR1 is SNHLY and CDR2 FYNNEI. The trim removed 9 bases at V and 7 bases at J, leaving 4 bases unmatched. This CDR3 spans 13 amino acids. The DNA of the CDR3 is TGTGCCAGTCGACAGGGGGACAATTCACCCCTCCACTTT. Its protein is CASRQGDNSPLHF.

This chain uses TRBV5-1 with TRBJ2-5; 7 bases fit TRBD1. The CDR3 runs 13 residues. CDR1 SGHRS and CDR2 YFSETQ come from the germline V gene. The V and J ends lost 3 bases and 4 bases, in that order; junction bases with no gene match: 3. CDR3 sequence reads: CASSSHRGETQYF. The DNA for the CDR3 is TGCGCCAGCAGCTCTCACAGGGGAGAGACCCAGTACTTC.

The sample holds one count of this clone. This chain joins TRBV5-1 and TRBJ1-1; a possible D gene is TRBD1 (5 bases). The CDR3 consists of 16 residues. The germline CDR1 and CDR2 sequences are SGHRS and YFSETQ. V lost 4 bases to trimming and J lost 2 bases, with 18 bases between them. CDR3 in amino acids: CASSTGQGHSNTEAFF. CDR3 sequence (DNA): TGCGCCAGCAGCACCGGGCAGGGTCATTCAAACACTGAAGCTTTCTTT.

The rearrangement joins TRBV19 to TRBJ1-2; tentative D call: TRBD1 (5 bases). V shed 1 base and J shed 4 bases, with 16 bases lying between them. Germline CDR1 and CDR2: LNHDA and SQIVND (reference sequence). The CDR3 is 16 amino acids. For the CDR3, the DNA is TGTGCCAGTAGTATAGGGCAGGGCGTAACTGCCTATGGCTACACCTTC. Amino acid sequence: CASSIGQGVTAYGYTF.

This chain connects TRBV5-1 to TRBJ1-1, with TRBD1 matching over 8 bases. Germline CDR1 SGHRS, CDR2 YFSETQ. The CDR3 has 14 amino acids. V was pared by 3 bases and J by 6 bases, with 7 bases of the junction left unmatched. The CDR3 spells CASSSGQGLAEAFF. The CDR3 coding sequence is TGCGCCAGCAGCTCTGGACAGGGACTGGCTGAAGCTTTCTTT.

This CDR3 is CAREQAGANVLTF. The CDR3 nucleotides read TGTGCCAGAGAACAGGCTGGGGCCAACGTCCTGACTTTC. The chain links TRBV2 to TRBJ2-6, with a possible D match to TRBD1 (5 bases). Germline CDR1 is SNHLY and CDR2 is FYNNEI. V lost 9 bases and J 2 bases, leaving 8 bases between the germline ends. CDR3 length equals 13 residues.

The CDR3 loop reads CASSLLTSGVTSPADTQYF. Written as DNA, the CDR3 is TGTGCCAGCAGCCTCCTGACTAGCGGGGTCACCTCCCCGGCAGATACGCAGTATTTT. This chain joins TRBV13 and TRBJ2-3; TRBD2 aligns across 11 bases. Trimming removed 5 bases from V and 4 bases from J; junction bases left unmatched: 17. The CDR3 sequence is 19 residues long. The germline gives CDR1 PRHDT, CDR2 FYEKMQ (reference sequence).

V usage is TRBV28 and J usage is TRBJ1-3, with D unresolved. V was cut by 4 bases and J by 3 bases, with 13 bases left in between. The CDR3 spans 15 residues. Germline V lookup: CDR1 MDHEN, CDR2 SYDVKM. In DNA, the CDR3 is TGTGCCAGCAGTTCTGGAGGGTACGGTGGAAACACCATATATTTT. Its translation is CASSSGGYGGNTIYF.

This chain uses TRBV5-1 with TRBJ2-3; TRBD1 might be the D (6 bases). Germline CDR1 is SGHRS and CDR2 is YFSETQ. The CDR3 covers 15 residues. Trimming shortened V by 3 bases and J by 2 bases, and 13 bases separated the two germline ends. CDR3 sequence reads: CASSSSGAPTDTQYF. For the CDR3, the DNA is TGCGCCAGCAGCTCCTCAGGGGCCCCCACAGATACGCAGTATTTT.

This chain joins TRBV5-5 and TRBJ2-7, with D unresolved. CDR3 length equals 12 residues. Trimming took off 4 bases at V and 3 bases at J, with 8 bases between the two ends. CDR1 and CDR2 from the germline V gene are SGHKS and YYEKEE (reference sequence). The CDR3 here is CASSPIDYEQYF. CDR3 coding DNA: TGTGCCAGCAGCCCGATAGACTACGAGCAGTACTTC.

This clone showed up just once. V usage is TRBV2 and J usage is TRBJ1-4; D remains unclear. The CDR3 totals 12 residues. Germline values: CDR1 SNHLY, CDR2 FYNNEI. Trimming cost V 4 bases and J 7 bases, with 7 bases left between them. CDR3 protein: CASSAPGEKLFF. CDR3 in DNA: TGTGCCAGCAGTGCCCCAGGTGAAAAACTGTTTTTT. The full variable domain, with the rest looked up from reference TRBV2 and TRBJ1-4, is EPEVTQTPSHQVTQMGQEVILRCVPISNHLYFYWYRQILGQKVEFLVSFYNNEISEKSEIFDDQFSVERPDGSNFTLKIRSTKLEDSAMYFCASSAPGEKLFFGSGTQLSVL.

J is TRBJ1-1 and V is TRBV7-2; no clear D. V was shortened by 2 bases and J by 1 base, with 5 bases between the two germline ends. The CDR3 covers 13 residues. Germline V lookup: CDR1 SGHTA, CDR2 FQGNSA. This chain's CDR3 is CASSLRQNTEAFF. The CDR3 DNA reads as TGTGCCAGCAGCTTAAGACAGAACACTGAAGCTTTCTTT.

The chain uses TRBV28 and TRBJ1-2; D unresolved. The CDR3 is 12 residues long. CDR1 is MDHEN, CDR2 SYDVKM, per germline. V dropped 4 bases and J dropped 5 bases, with 8 bases sitting between them. CDR3 coding DNA: TGTGCCAGCAGTTACAGAGTTTATGGCTACACCTTC. It codes for CASSYRVYGYTF.

This chain links TRBV9 with TRBJ2-5; unclear D gene. CDR1 and CDR2 (germline): SGDLS, YYNGEE. The CDR3 is 13 residues long. V was trimmed by 2 bases and J by 1 base, leaving 6 bases between them. CDR3 DNA: TGTGCCAGCAGCGTGAGGTCCCAAGAGACCCAGTACTTC. Encoded protein: CASSVRSQETQYF. Combining the CDR3 with reference TRBV9 and TRBJ2-5 gives the whole variable domain DSGVTQTPKHLITATGQRVTLRCSPRSGDLSVYWYQQSLDQGLQFLIQYYNGEERAKGNILERFSAQQFPDLHSELNLSSLELGDSALYFCASSVRSQETQYFGPGTRLLVL.

The genes are TRBV5-1 and TRBJ1-1, with D perhaps matching TRBD1 (5 bases). The CDR3 has 15 residues. Deletions cut 0 bases from V and 1 base from J, with 10 bases between. CDR1 is SGHRS, CDR2 YFSETQ, per germline. In DNA form, the CDR3 reads TGCGCCAGCAGCTTGGATGGGGGGTGGAACACTGAAGCTTTCTTT. Residues: CASSLDGGWNTEAFF.

The V and J genes are TRBV4-3 and TRBJ2-3, with 10 bases matching TRBD2. From germline, CDR1 is LGHNA and CDR2 YSLEER. With 1 base clipped from V and 3 bases from J, the junction kept 4 bases outside the gene matches. This CDR3 has 16 residues. CDR3 region: CASSQGSGGRTDTQYF. Here the CDR3 DNA reads TGCGCCAGCAGCCAAGGTAGCGGGGGGAGGACAGATACGCAGTATTTT.

The V gene is TRBV30, the J gene TRBJ1-4, with a weak D call TRBD1 (6 bases). The CDR3 sequence is 14 residues long. Germline-derived CDR1 and CDR2 are GTSNPN and SVGIG (reference sequence). The ends were cut back, 4 bases at V and 7 bases at J, with 16 bases in the middle. In nucleotides, the CDR3 is TGTGCCTGGACAACAGGGACCCGTGCTGAAAAACTGTTTTTT. Translated, it gives CAWTTGTRAEKLFF.

The J gene is TRBJ2-1, the V gene TRBV5-8, with 8 nucleotides matching TRBD1. Trimming at V came to 5 bases and at J to 2 bases, leaving 6 bases not matched to a gene. CDR3 length: 15 residues. From germline, CDR1 is SGHTS and CDR2 YDEGEE. The CDR3 DNA is TGTGCCAGCAGGTCGGGACAGGAGCCCTACAATGAGCAGTTCTTC. Encoded protein: CASRSGQEPYNEQFF. The complete variable domain, with remaining parts taken from reference TRBV5-8 and TRBJ2-1, reads EAGVTQSPTHLIKTRGQQATLRCSPISGHTSVYWYQQALGLGLQFLLWYDEGEERNRGNFPPRFSGRQFPNYSSELNVNALELEDSALYLCASRSGQEPYNEQFFGPGTRLTVL.

The CDR3 region is CASSLVGAETEQFF. CDR3 bases: TGTGCCAGCAGCTTAGTGGGGGCCGAGACTGAGCAGTTCTTC. This chain connects TRBV7-2 to TRBJ2-1; weak D call: TRBD1 (6 bases). The CDR3 covers 14 residues. The germline V gene has CDR1 SGHTA and CDR2 FQGNSA. V was clipped by 1 base and J by 9 bases, with 13 bases between them.

This clone was picked up a small number of times. The CDR3 DNA is TGCGCCAGCAGTGAGGACATCTCCTACGAGCAGTACTTC. This encodes CASSEDISYEQYF. This sequence joins TRBV10-1 and TRBJ2-7; D is undetermined. V gave up 2 bases and J gave up 0 bases, with 5 bases separating them. The CDR3 consists of 13 residues. Per germline, CDR1 WNHNN and CDR2 SYGVQD (reference sequence).

The V call is TRBV5-1, the J call TRBJ2-2; weak D call: TRBD1 (5 bases). Germline V gene data show CDR1 as SGHRS and CDR2 as YFSETQ. CDR3 size: 12 residues. V gave up 4 bases and J gave up 6 bases, with 7 bases separating them. Here the CDR3 reads CASSPGPGELFF. The CDR3 DNA sequence: TGCGCCAGCAGCCCAGGGCCCGGGGAGCTGTTTTTT.

The gene calls are TRBV6-5 and TRBJ2-3, with D hard to call. Germline V lookup: CDR1 MNHEY, CDR2 SVGAGI. CDR3 size: 11 residues. With 6 bases removed from V and 4 bases from J, the gap between germline ends came to 5 bases. CDR3 residues: CASSTADTQYF. The CDR3 DNA follows: TGTGCCAGCAGCACGGCAGATACGCAGTATTTT.

This clone came up a few times. This chain links TRBV7-9 with TRBJ1-3; 8 positions agree with TRBD1. In germline, CDR1 is SEHNR, CDR2 FQNEAQ (reference sequence). This CDR3 region has 14 residues. The ends lost 3 bases at V and 8 bases at J; junction bases unmatched: 6. The CDR3: CASSFGQGVDTIYF. The CDR3 nucleotides are TGTGCCAGCAGCTTCGGACAGGGTGTAGACACCATATATTTT.

V and J are TRBV9 and TRBJ1-6, with D hard to call. The CDR3 contains 14 residues. Trimming took off 0 bases at V and 4 bases at J, with 5 bases between the two ends. CDR1 is SGDLS, CDR2 YYNGEE, per germline. CDR3 in amino acids: CASSVAQYNSPLHF. The DNA of the CDR3 is TGTGCCAGCAGCGTAGCCCAGTATAATTCACCCCTCCACTTT.

The chain links TRBV9 to TRBJ1-3; D not certain. There are 15 residues in the CDR3. V was clipped by 9 bases and J by 6 bases, with 22 bases between them. Germline V lookup: CDR1 SGDLS, CDR2 YYNGEE. This chain's CDR3 is CATSLGVGVENTIYF. CDR3 nucleotide sequence: TGTGCCACCTCCCTGGGTGTCGGAGTTGAAAACACCATATATTTT. Together with reference TRBV9 and TRBJ1-3, the CDR3 gives the full variable domain: DSGVTQTPKHLITATGQRVTLRCSPRSGDLSVYWYQQSLDQGLQFLIQYYNGEERAKGNILERFSAQQFPDLHSELNLSSLELGDSALYFCATSLGVGVENTIYFGEGSWLTVV.